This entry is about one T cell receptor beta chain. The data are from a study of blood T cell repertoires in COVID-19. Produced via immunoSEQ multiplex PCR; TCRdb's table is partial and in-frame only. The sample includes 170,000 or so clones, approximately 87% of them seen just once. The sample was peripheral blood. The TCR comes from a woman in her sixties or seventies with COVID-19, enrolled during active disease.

The CDR3 is CASSLRDNSYEQYF. CDR3 nucleotides: TGTGCCAGCAGTTTAAGGGACAACTCCTACGAGCAGTACTTC. This chain uses TRBV28 with TRBJ2-7; D is possibly TRBD1 (6 bases). The CDR3 contains 14 residues. V was clipped by 2 bases and J by 0 bases, with 8 bases between them. Germline CDR1 MDHEN, CDR2 SYDVKM.